This T cell receptor beta chain comes out of a study of blood T cells in healthy people across ages. Notes on the study in general: Possibly confounding the expanded clonotype changes was the fact that donor CMV status was unknown. A roughly linear fall in TCR beta diversity per million T cells was seen with increasing age.

The V and J ends lost 1 base and 2 bases, in that order; junction bases with no gene match: 6. Germline CDR1 reads SGHRS; CDR2 reads YFSETQ. This CDR3 is built from 16 residues. About this clonotype: Its antigen is unidentified.

The use of a sample-barcoded 5' primer and a J-beta primer mix characterized a second PCR of roughly 7 to 11 cycles. TCRdb re-called the 5' RACE reads with MiXCR, one entry per CDR3 protein. The sample consists of hundreds of thousands of distinct CDR3 sequences, around half of them appearing once. Total RNA amounts of at least 6 micrograms were extracted per sample. This TCR came from a woman aged 60-70 years in good health. J is TRBJ2-5 and V is TRBV5-1; 9 bases match TRBD2. Source material: blood. The CDR3 reads CASSLMPSGKQETQYF. In nucleotides, the CDR3 is TGCGCCAGCAGCTTGATGCCTAGCGGGAAACAAGAGACCCAGTACTTC. Full variable domain (outside the CDR3, taken from reference TRBV5-1 and TRBJ2-5): KAGVTQTPRYLIKTRGQQVTLSCSPISGHRSVSWYQQTPGQGLQFLFEYFSETQRNKGNFPGRFSGRQFSNSRSEMNVSTLELGDSALYLCASSLMPSGKQETQYFGPGTRLLVL.